These T cell receptor beta chains were read from a single sample in a study of cytomegalovirus exposure and HLA in healthy donors. This table comes from immunoSEQ multiplex PCR, and its TCRdb copy is limited to in-frame clones, with some not included. The sample shows about 180,000 clones, 85% to 90% of them seen only once. Sequenced material: PBMCs. These receptors were collected from a woman younger than 45 in good health and CMV-seronegative. Each CDR3 is given with its conserved first and last residue. The order of the fields is clone size, D gene, J gene, CDR3 length, V gene, CDR3 protein, CDR3 DNA. D genes are given only for firm matches. Where a row states a size, it is once, few, many or the class of an expanded clone; other rows omit it.

clone size: .
D gene: .
J gene: TRBJ2-5
CDR3 length: 12
V gene: TRBV13
CDR3 protein: CASSLVGETQYF
CDR3 DNA: TGTGCCAGCAGCTTGGTCGGAGAGACCCAGTACTTC

clone size: .
D gene: .
J gene: TRBJ1-1
CDR3 length: 13
V gene: TRBV5-4
CDR3 protein: CASRQEVHTEAFF
CDR3 DNA: TGTGCCAGCAGACAGGAAGTCCACACTGAAGCTTTCTTT

clone size: few
D gene: .
J gene: TRBJ2-7
CDR3 length: 15
V gene: TRBV5-6
CDR3 protein: CASSLVSTASYEQYF
CDR3 DNA: TGTGCCAGCAGCTTGGTATCGACAGCTTCCTACGAGCAGTACTTC

clone size: .
D gene: .
J gene: TRBJ2-7
CDR3 length: 14
V gene: TRBV5-1
CDR3 protein: CASSFLSHSYEQYF
CDR3 DNA: TGCGCCAGCAGCTTTCTGAGCCACTCCTACGAGCAGTACTTC

clone size: .
D gene: TRBD1
J gene: TRBJ1-1
CDR3 length: 14
V gene: TRBV4-2
CDR3 protein: CASSLGGGIAEAFF
CDR3 DNA: TGTGCCAGCAGCCTTGGAGGGGGCATAGCTGAAGCTTTCTTT

clone size: .
D gene: .
J gene: TRBJ2-7
CDR3 length: 15
V gene: TRBV6-5
CDR3 protein: CASSTTGIGTYEQYF
CDR3 DNA: TGTGCCAGCAGTACTACCGGGATCGGGACCTACGAGCAGTACTTC

clone size: few
D gene: TRBD1
J gene: TRBJ1-3
CDR3 length: 13
V gene: TRBV6-1
CDR3 protein: CGGQGGSGNTIYF
CDR3 DNA: TGTGGGGGACAGGGGGGATCTGGAAACACCATATATTTT

clone size: .
D gene: TRBD1
J gene: TRBJ2-2
CDR3 length: 15
V gene: TRBV2
CDR3 protein: CASSVQGLGTGELFF
CDR3 DNA: TGTGCCAGCAGTGTACAGGGGCTAGGCACCGGGGAGCTGTTTTTT

clone size: .
D gene: .
J gene: TRBJ1-3
CDR3 length: 14
V gene: TRBV19
CDR3 protein: CASSIDSSGNTIYF
CDR3 DNA: TGTGCCAGTAGTATAGACAGCTCTGGAAACACCATATATTTT

clone size: .
D gene: .
J gene: TRBJ1-3
CDR3 length: 15
V gene: TRBV27
CDR3 protein: CASRPTGNVGNTIYF
CDR3 DNA: TGTGCCAGCAGGCCAACCGGGAACGTTGGAAACACCATATATTTT

clone size: .
D gene: .
J gene: TRBJ2-2
CDR3 length: 13
V gene: TRBV7-9
CDR3 protein: CASSPINTGELFF
CDR3 DNA: TGTGCCAGCAGCCCAATCAACACCGGGGAGCTGTTTTTT

clone size: .
D gene: .
J gene: TRBJ1-1
CDR3 length: 11
V gene: TRBV7-9
CDR3 protein: CASSRRTEAFF
CDR3 DNA: TGTGCCAGCAGCCGCCGGACAGAAGCTTTCTTT

clone size: once
D gene: .
J gene: TRBJ1-1
CDR3 length: 14
V gene: TRBV5-1
CDR3 protein: CASSFERGNTEAFF
CDR3 DNA: TGCGCCAGCAGCTTCGAAAGGGGGAACACTGAAGCTTTCTTT

clone size: .
D gene: TRBD1
J gene: TRBJ1-1
CDR3 length: 14
V gene: TRBV13
CDR3 protein: CASSADRLNTEAFF
CDR3 DNA: TGTGCCAGCAGCGCGGACAGGTTGAACACTGAAGCTTTCTTT

clone size: .
D gene: TRBD1
J gene: TRBJ2-3
CDR3 length: 14
V gene: TRBV6-1
CDR3 protein: CASSPMDREDTQYF
CDR3 DNA: TGTGCCAGCAGTCCAATGGACAGGGAAGATACGCAGTATTTT

clone size: .
D gene: .
J gene: TRBJ2-7
CDR3 length: 13
V gene: TRBV27
CDR3 protein: CASSLYGAREQYF
CDR3 DNA: TGTGCCAGCAGTTTATATGGGGCACGCGAGCAGTACTTC

clone size: .
D gene: .
J gene: TRBJ2-4
CDR3 length: 16
V gene: TRBV21-1
CDR3 protein: CASSKVSQGAKNIQYF
CDR3 DNA: TGTGCCAGCAGCAAAGTTTCGCAGGGAGCCAAAAACATTCAGTACTTC

clone size: .
D gene: .
J gene: TRBJ2-2
CDR3 length: 15
V gene: TRBV13
CDR3 protein: CASSPPEDTSGELFF
CDR3 DNA: TGTGCCAGCAGCCCCCCAGAGGACACATCCGGGGAGCTGTTTTTT

clone size: .
D gene: TRBD2
J gene: TRBJ2-3
CDR3 length: 15
V gene: TRBV27
CDR3 protein: CASSSGLAGTDTQYF
CDR3 DNA: TGTGCCAGCAGCTCCGGACTAGCGGGGACAGATACGCAGTATTTT

clone size: .
D gene: .
J gene: TRBJ2-1
CDR3 length: 15
V gene: TRBV4-3
CDR3 protein: CASSQDQAGYNEQFF
CDR3 DNA: TGCGCCAGCAGCCAAGATCAGGCAGGATACAATGAGCAGTTCTTC

clone size: .
D gene: .
J gene: TRBJ1-4
CDR3 length: 16
V gene: TRBV30
CDR3 protein: CAWSVKSRRSNEKLFF
CDR3 DNA: TGTGCCTGGAGTGTCAAGTCGCGGAGGTCTAATGAAAAACTGTTTTTT

clone size: few
D gene: .
J gene: TRBJ1-4
CDR3 length: 13
V gene: TRBV19
CDR3 protein: CASSPAGGEKLFF
CDR3 DNA: TGTGCCAGTAGTCCGGCGGGAGGGGAAAAACTGTTTTTT

clone size: .
D gene: .
J gene: TRBJ2-3
CDR3 length: 14
V gene: TRBV13
CDR3 protein: CASSTRGLGVPQYF
CDR3 DNA: TGTGCCAGCAGCACGCGGGGATTGGGGGTCCCGCAGTATTTT

clone size: .
D gene: .
J gene: TRBJ2-1
CDR3 length: 14
V gene: TRBV9
CDR3 protein: CASSVSLANNEQFF
CDR3 DNA: TGTGCCAGCAGCGTGAGCCTAGCGAACAATGAGCAGTTCTTC

clone size: .
D gene: .
J gene: TRBJ2-5
CDR3 length: 12
V gene: TRBV7-9
CDR3 protein: CASSPRWETQYF
CDR3 DNA: TGTGCCAGCAGCCCGAGGTGGGAGACCCAGTACTTC

clone size: .
D gene: .
J gene: TRBJ1-4
CDR3 length: 14
V gene: TRBV10-1
CDR3 protein: CASSAGGPDEKLFF
CDR3 DNA: TGCGCCAGCAGTGCGGGGGGTCCGGATGAAAAACTGTTTTTT

clone size: .
D gene: TRBD1
J gene: TRBJ1-2
CDR3 length: 15
V gene: TRBV7-9
CDR3 protein: CASSLANPTGNGYTF
CDR3 DNA: TGTGCCAGCAGCTTAGCGAATCCGACAGGGAATGGCTACACCTTC

clone size: .
D gene: TRBD1
J gene: TRBJ1-2
CDR3 length: 13
V gene: TRBV27
CDR3 protein: CASRPQGGYGYTF
CDR3 DNA: TGTGCCAGCAGACCTCAGGGGGGCTATGGCTACACCTTC

clone size: .
D gene: .
J gene: TRBJ2-1
CDR3 length: 15
V gene: TRBV27
CDR3 protein: CASSPERYSYNEQFF
CDR3 DNA: TGTGCCAGCAGTCCCGAGCGGTACTCCTACAATGAGCAGTTCTTC

clone size: .
D gene: .
J gene: TRBJ2-3
CDR3 length: 17
V gene: TRBV11-2
CDR3 protein: CARPAGGPPWSTDTQYF
CDR3 DNA: TGTGCCAGACCAGCCGGGGGGCCTCCTTGGAGCACAGATACGCAGTATTTT

clone size: .
D gene: TRBD1
J gene: TRBJ2-1
CDR3 length: 13
V gene: TRBV2
CDR3 protein: CASRNTGDCEQFF
CDR3 DNA: TGTGCCAGCAGGAACACAGGGGATTGTGAGCAGTTCTTC

clone size: .
D gene: TRBD1
J gene: TRBJ1-1
CDR3 length: 14
V gene: TRBV6-1
CDR3 protein: CASSRDSRGTEAFF
CDR3 DNA: TGTGCCAGCAGTCGGGACAGCCGGGGGACTGAAGCTTTCTTT

clone size: .
D gene: .
J gene: TRBJ2-7
CDR3 length: 13
V gene: TRBV10-3
CDR3 protein: CAISETVSAEQYF
CDR3 DNA: TGTGCCATCAGTGAGACAGTTTCCGCCGAGCAGTACTTC

clone size: .
D gene: TRBD1
J gene: TRBJ2-7
CDR3 length: 14
V gene: TRBV4-1
CDR3 protein: CASSQALGQIEQYF
CDR3 DNA: TGCGCCAGCAGCCAAGCCCTGGGACAGATCGAGCAGTACTTC

clone size: .
D gene: .
J gene: TRBJ1-2
CDR3 length: 18
V gene: TRBV2
CDR3 protein: CASNFPGRRDHKGDGYTF
CDR3 DNA: TGTGCCAGCAATTTCCCTGGTAGGCGGGATCACAAGGGTGACGGCTACACCTTC

clone size: .
D gene: .
J gene: TRBJ2-2
CDR3 length: 15
V gene: TRBV10-3
CDR3 protein: CAISPGGANTGELFF
CDR3 DNA: TGTGCCATCAGTCCCGGGGGAGCGAACACCGGGGAGCTGTTTTTT

clone size: .
D gene: TRBD2
J gene: TRBJ2-5
CDR3 length: 13
V gene: TRBV6-5
CDR3 protein: CASRPGGAETQYF
CDR3 DNA: TGTGCCAGCAGGCCGGGGGGGGCCGAGACCCAGTACTTC

clone size: .
D gene: TRBD1
J gene: TRBJ1-1
CDR3 length: 15
V gene: TRBV27
CDR3 protein: CASSPGGGLNTEAFF
CDR3 DNA: TGTGCCAGCAGTCCAGGGGGCGGGTTGAACACTGAAGCTTTCTTT

clone size: .
D gene: .
J gene: TRBJ1-5
CDR3 length: 13
V gene: TRBV2
CDR3 protein: CASSSGTYQPQHF
CDR3 DNA: TGTGCCAGCAGCTCGGGAACCTATCAGCCCCAGCATTTT

clone size: .
D gene: TRBD1
J gene: TRBJ1-2
CDR3 length: 13
V gene: TRBV7-8
CDR3 protein: CASSIGQGHGYTF
CDR3 DNA: TGTGCCAGCAGCATAGGACAGGGTCATGGCTACACCTTC

clone size: .
D gene: TRBD1
J gene: TRBJ1-5
CDR3 length: 14
V gene: TRBV2
CDR3 protein: CASWGQYSNQPQHF
CDR3 DNA: TGTGCCAGCTGGGGACAGTATAGCAATCAGCCCCAGCATTTT